One sample yielded the 25 T cell receptor beta chains listed below, sequenced in a study of T-cell memory formation after mild COVID-19. TCRdb ran MiXCR on the 5' RACE reads and lists one entry per CDR3 protein. The repertoire has around 450,000 distinct CDR3 sequences, over 15% of them found once; the top ten carry 8.4%. Sequencing was performed on PBMCs or a T cell subset sorted from them (not recorded which). The receptors derive from an adult woman who had mild COVID-19 (a few samples of this study predate the infection). Cell type and time point are not known.

This clonotype turned up a few times. V and J are TRBV24-1 and TRBJ2-1, with D perhaps matching TRBD2 (5 bases). This CDR3 is 14 amino acids long. In germline, CDR1 is KGHDR, CDR2 SFDVKD. Trimming pared 4 bases from V and 4 bases from J, leaving 10 bases between. CDR3 in amino acids: CATSDGGVYNEQFF. The CDR3 DNA sequence: TGTGCCACCAGTGACGGAGGCGTATACAATGAGCAGTTCTTC.

The gene calls are TRBV24-1 and TRBJ2-3, with D hard to call. Trimming removed 1 base at V and 2 bases at J, with 12 bases between. The CDR3 is 16 amino acids. Germline values: CDR1 KGHDR, CDR2 SFDVKD. CDR3 sequence reads: CATSDFGGRTTDTQYF. The CDR3 nucleotides are TGTGCCACCAGTGATTTCGGCGGACGGACCACAGATACGCAGTATTTT.

The V and J genes are TRBV6-1 and TRBJ1-2; D gene ambiguous. This CDR3 spans 17 amino acids. Trimming shortened V by 2 bases and J by 6 bases, and 22 bases separated the two germline ends. Per germline, CDR1 MNHNS and CDR2 SASEGT. The chain's CDR3 is CASSESGPAAAPNGYTF. The CDR3 DNA sequence: TGTGCCAGCAGTGAATCGGGCCCTGCCGCAGCCCCTAATGGCTACACCTTC.

The chain has TRBV5-1 and TRBJ2-1; 8 bases map to TRBD1. V shed 0 bases, J shed 5 bases, and the junction held 7 bases outside the gene matches. Germline V gives CDR1 SGHRS, CDR2 YFSETQ. There are 16 residues in the CDR3. This chain's CDR3 is CASSLAPGQEDNEQFF. As DNA, the CDR3 is TGCGCCAGCAGCTTGGCTCCGGGACAGGAGGACAATGAGCAGTTCTTC.

This clonotype turned up a few times. V gene TRBV10-3 combines with J gene TRBJ2-1; 16 nucleotides align to TRBD2. V lost 6 bases, J lost 7 bases, and 12 bases stayed unmatched. CDR1 ENHRY and CDR2 SYGVKD come from the germline V gene. The CDR3 is 18 residues long. The CDR3 here is CAISAGLAGGVGGNEQFF. In nucleotides, the CDR3 is TGTGCCATCAGCGCGGGACTAGCGGGAGGGGTTGGTGGGAATGAGCAGTTCTTC.

This clonotype occurred a few times. The CDR3: CASSHTSGGVNEQFF. CDR3 bases: TGTGCCAGCAGCCACACCAGCGGAGGGGTGAATGAGCAGTTCTTC. The J gene is TRBJ2-1, the V gene TRBV12-3 or TRBV12-4; weak D call: TRBD2 (6 bases). The CDR3 length is 15 residues. The V end was cut by 6 bases, the J end by 7 bases, with 19 bases between.

The V and J genes are TRBV20-1 and TRBJ2-5, with 9 bases aligning to TRBD2. CDR3 length: 15 amino acids. The V and J ends lost 2 bases and 4 bases, in that order; junction bases with no gene match: 8. Germline V lookup: CDR1 DFQATT, CDR2 SNEGSKA (reference sequence). The CDR3 sequence: CSARRVAGEGETQYF. For the CDR3, the DNA is TGCAGTGCTAGACGGGTAGCGGGGGAAGGAGAGACCCAGTACTTC.

This clonotype has just a few counts. The CDR3 sequence: CASSLYGNQPQHF. DNA of the CDR3: TGTGCCAGCAGCTTGTACGGCAATCAGCCCCAGCATTTT. This rearrangement joins TRBV7-9 to TRBJ1-5; D gene ambiguous. The V end lost 3 bases, the J end lost 2 bases, and 5 bases lay between the germline ends. Germline-derived CDR1 and CDR2 are SEHNR and FQNEAQ (reference sequence). CDR3 length equals 13 residues.

This clonotype was counted only a few times. The chain joins TRBV30 to TRBJ2-4; no firm D call. V was cut by 2 bases and J by 3 bases, with 5 bases left in between. Germline CDR1 is GTSNPN and CDR2 is SVGIG (reference sequence). The CDR3 loop spans 12 amino acids. CDR3 sequence: CAWSPIKNIQYF. The CDR3 DNA reads as TGTGCCTGGAGTCCTATCAAAAACATTCAGTACTTC.

The gene calls are TRBV6-1 and TRBJ1-4; 9 bases agree with TRBD1. The junction had 8 bases not matched to a gene; V was cut back by 6 bases and J by 6 bases. This CDR3 has 15 residues. CDR1 and CDR2 from the germline V gene are MNHNS and SASEGT. CDR3 region: CASRGQGGRDEKLFF. The CDR3 bases are TGTGCCAGCAGGGGACAGGGAGGAAGGGATGAAAAACTGTTTTTT.

Only a few counts were recorded for this clonotype. The chain carries TRBV12-3 or TRBV12-4 and TRBJ2-1; 12 nucleotides line up with TRBD2. V lost 4 bases and J lost 12; bases outside the gene matches: 10. The CDR3 length is 15 residues. CDR3 sequence (DNA): TGTGCCAGCAGTTCCGAGACTAGCGGGGGTCGGGGGCAGTTCTTC. Protein sequence: CASSSETSGGRGQFF.

The J gene is TRBJ1-4, the V gene TRBV7-8; 8 bases map to TRBD1. The trim removed 5 bases at V and 4 bases at J, leaving 6 bases unmatched. This CDR3 is 15 amino acids long. Germline V gives CDR1 SGHVS, CDR2 FQNEAQ. CDR3 sequence reads: CASSPEGQDNEKLFF. The CDR3, as DNA: TGTGCCAGCAGCCCGGAGGGACAGGATAATGAAAAACTGTTTTTT. Full variable domain (outside the CDR3, taken from reference TRBV7-8 and TRBJ1-4): GAGVSQSPRYKVAKRGQDVALRCDPISGHVSLFWYQQALGQGPEFLTYFQNEAQLDKSGLPSDRFFAERPEGSVSTLKIQRTQQEDSAVYLCASSPEGQDNEKLFFGSGTQLSVL.

This clonotype has more than one count but fewer than ten. The chain joins TRBV30 to TRBJ2-7, with D possibly being TRBD2 (6 bases). This CDR3 contains 14 residues. V lost 0 bases and J lost 7, with 16 bases in between. The germline CDR1 and CDR2 sequences are GTSNPN and SVGIG (reference sequence). Here the CDR3 DNA reads TGTGCCTGGAGTGTACGGGGTCTAGCGAGGGAGCAGTACTTC. It yields the protein CAWSVRGLAREQYF.

The chain couples TRBV13 to TRBJ2-7; 7 nucleotides match TRBD2. There are 14 residues in the CDR3. V was pared by 0 bases and J by 4 bases, with 3 bases of the junction left unmatched. Germline loops: CDR1 PRHDT, CDR2 FYEKMQ (reference sequence). The CDR3: CASSLGTSWYEQYF. The CDR3 region has the DNA TGTGCCAGCAGCTTAGGGACTAGCTGGTACGAGCAGTACTTC.

This clonotype was recorded a few times. The genes are TRBV5-5 and TRBJ1-1; 7 bases align to TRBD1. V gave up 0 bases and J gave up 4 bases; unmatched junction bases: 6. This CDR3 spans 15 amino acids. Germline lookup yields CDR1 SGHKS and CDR2 YYEKEE (reference sequence). This CDR3 reads CASSLVSGGVTEAFF. Here the CDR3 DNA reads TGTGCCAGCAGCTTGGTTTCAGGGGGTGTCACTGAAGCTTTCTTT.

The rearrangement uses TRBV9 and TRBJ2-4, with TRBD2 matching over 9 bases. Germline CDR1 reads SGDLS; CDR2 reads YYNGEE. This CDR3 spans 20 amino acids. The V and J ends lost 0 bases and 0 bases, in that order; junction bases with no gene match: 13. The CDR3 bases are TGTGCCAGCAGCGTAGAAGGGGTGGCGGGAGGGCCCGGAGCCAAAAACATTCAGTACTTC. This codes for CASSVEGVAGGPGAKNIQYF.

This clonotype was seen only a few times. This chain links TRBV6-5 with TRBJ1-1, with a tentative D call TRBD1 (5 bases). Germline V gene sequence: CDR1 MNHEY, CDR2 SVGAGI. The CDR3 has 14 amino acids. V was clipped by 2 bases and J by 5 bases, with 12 bases between them. CDR3 DNA: TGTGCCAGCAGTTACCAGGGAAGCATAACTGAAGCTTTCTTT. It encodes CASSYQGSITEAFF.

The V gene is TRBV5-1, the J gene TRBJ1-6; no firm D call. Per the germline V gene, CDR1 is SGHRS and CDR2 is YFSETQ. This CDR3 region has 17 residues. Trimming stripped 0 bases from V and 6 bases from J, with 16 bases between. CDR3 protein: CASSLEGWGAGNSPLHF. CDR3 bases: TGCGCCAGCAGCTTGGAAGGATGGGGAGCTGGTAATTCACCCCTCCACTTT.

The rearrangement uses TRBV13 and TRBJ1-1; D remains unclear. Trimming removed 5 bases at V and 1 base at J, with 8 bases between. Looked up from germline, CDR1 is PRHDT and CDR2 is FYEKMQ (reference sequence). The CDR3 spans 13 residues. The CDR3: CASSPSWNTEAFF. The CDR3 coding sequence is TGTGCCAGCAGCCCTTCATGGAACACTGAAGCTTTCTTT.

V and J are TRBV9 and TRBJ1-2, with D possibly matching TRBD1 (6 bases). The V end lost 4 bases, the J end lost 7 bases, and 14 bases lay between the germline ends. Germline V CDR1 and CDR2: SGDLS, YYNGEE. The CDR3 runs 13 residues. As DNA, the CDR3 is TGTGCCAGCAGCTCGACAGGTTTAGTTGGCTACACCTTC. Translated: CASSSTGLVGYTF.

The chain recombines TRBV5-1 with TRBJ2-7; TRBD2 matches at 8 bases. The CDR3 has 14 amino acids. The ends lost 5 bases at V and 6 bases at J; junction bases unmatched: 10. Germline V CDR1 and CDR2: SGHRS, YFSETQ. The CDR3 nucleotides are TGCGCCAGCAGACGGGAGGGTGCAGGTGGCGAGCAGTACTTC. Translating gives CASRREGAGGEQYF.

This clonotype was seen only a few times. This chain links TRBV4-3 with TRBJ2-1; 9 nucleotides line up with TRBD2. Germline V gene sequence: CDR1 LGHNA, CDR2 YSLEER. V was clipped by 0 bases and J by 9 bases; unmatched bases: 9. The CDR3 extends over 16 amino acids. CDR3 loop: CASSQDRGGLAGEQFF. In nucleotides, the CDR3 is TGCGCCAGCAGCCAAGATCGGGGGGGACTAGCCGGTGAGCAGTTCTTC.

This clonotype was detected many times. The J gene is TRBJ2-7, the V gene TRBV19, with 7 bases identical to TRBD2. The CDR3 length is 21 residues. With 4 bases clipped from V and 0 bases from J, the junction kept 24 bases outside the gene matches. CDR1 is LNHDA and CDR2 is SQIVND in the germline V gene (reference sequence). The CDR3 sequence: CASSTSFGAGDGTEFSYEQYF. The CDR3 DNA sequence: TGTGCCAGTAGTACCTCCTTCGGGGCGGGAGATGGTACCGAATTCTCCTACGAGCAGTACTTC.

The chain links TRBV9 to TRBJ2-7, with unresolved D. Germline V gene data show CDR1 as SGDLS and CDR2 as YYNGEE. This CDR3 spans 13 amino acids. Trimming pared 0 bases from V and 7 bases from J, leaving 11 bases between. The CDR3 loop is CASSVGDVEEQYF. Written as DNA, the CDR3 is TGTGCCAGCAGCGTAGGGGATGTCGAGGAGCAGTACTTC.

CDR3 residues: CASTLEAEQYF. The CDR3 nucleotides read TGTGCCAGCACCCTAGAGGCCGAGCAGTACTTC. The gene calls are TRBV28 and TRBJ2-7; no reliable D call. CDR3 length equals 11 residues. Between the trimmed V and J ends, which lost 7 bases and 6 bases, there was a span of 10 bases. Germline V gives CDR1 MDHEN, CDR2 SYDVKM.